This T cell receptor (beta chain) was recovered during a study of neoadjuvant anti-PD-1 for oral cavity cancer. Trimming removed 2 bases at V and 0 bases at J, with 10 bases between. The germline gives CDR1 MNHEY, CDR2 SMNVEV (reference sequence). CDR3 length: 15 amino acids. Time point here: after neoadjuvant nivolumab, at surgical resection. Clones were sequenced by immunoSEQ multiplex PCR, and TCRdb holds only the in-frame ones, with some missing. The data show over 65,000 clones, with roughly 81% seen just once and 3.4% held by the top ten. This chain uses TRBV27 with TRBJ1-1; D gene uncertain. The sample consisted of PBMCs, taken after nivolumab (anti-PD-1) treatment. The receptor was isolated from a person between 35 and 79 years old with oral cavity squamous cell carcinoma. The chain's CDR3 is CASSLGVGLNTEAFF. The CDR3 bases are TGTGCCAGCAGTTTAGGGGTCGGTTTGAACACTGAAGCTTTCTTT.